The T cell receptor (beta chain) under discussion was sequenced for a study of shared clonotypes between healthy human individuals. Profiled with immunoSEQ multiplex PCR; TCRdb holds only in-frame clones, not every one. Among hundreds of thousands of clones listed, 90% to 95% were seen once. Points from the study as a whole: It was anticipated that sequencing depth would influence how many clonotypes donors shared.

V gave up 1 base and J gave up 7 bases; unmatched junction bases: 12. Looked up from germline, CDR1 is SGHDT and CDR2 is YYEEEE. CDR3 length: 17 residues. Naive CD8 cells comprised CD45RO-negative, CCR7-positively selected cells, excluding terminally differentiated effector memory CD45RA+ cells. About this clone itself: Its antigen is undetermined.

The sequencing sample was made of naive CD8+ T cells sorted from blood. The clonotype comes from a man younger than 45 in good health. The chain links TRBV5-6 to TRBJ2-1; 9 nucleotides match TRBD2. Here the CDR3 DNA reads TGTGCCAGCAGCTTGCTTGGGCGGGAGGGCCCTTTGAATGAGCAGTTCTTC. This sequence encodes CASSLLGREGPLNEQFF.